This T cell receptor beta chain came from a study of T cells in tumors after PD-1 blockade. The germline V gene has CDR1 SSHAT and CDR2 FNYEAQ (reference sequence). This CDR3 region has 15 residues. Details on this clone: At one end, the junction sequence differs from germline, possibly due to a read error.

Assay used: immunoSEQ multiplex PCR; TCRdb lists only in-frame clones, some missing. The sample has 10,000 to 15,000 clones; about 60% are singletons. The sample was tumor tissue, taken before anti-PD-1 treatment. This TCR derives from a human donor with cutaneous squamous cell carcinoma. The gene calls are TRBV7-7 and TRBJ2-3; 8 bases align to TRBD2. The CDR3: CASSLAGHPTDTQYF. The DNA for the CDR3 is TGTGCTAGCAGCTTAGCGGGACACCCCACAGATACGCAGTATTTT.